These 20 T cell receptor beta chains were all obtained from the same sample, sequenced in a study of regulatory T cells in long-lasting Graves disease. The time point here: newly diagnosed GD, antithyroid drugs for less than 3 months. There was RNA extracted from PBMCs, and the TCR library was made from it. With iRepertoire HTBI primers and Arm-PCR of CDR3 regions, TCR beta libraries were built. One entry per CDR3 protein, called by TCRdb with MiXCR from the multiplex PCR reads. The sample carries about 320,000 distinct CDR3 sequences, approximately 20% recorded once. The material was peripheral blood mononuclear cells (PBMCs), obtained at new diagnosis, from a patient treated with antithyroid drugs. These receptors were collected from a female donor with Graves disease.

As for this clonotype: This could be a read error, since a much larger clone is one nucleotide away. Since the CDR3 does not end with the conserved phenylalanine or tryptophan, this likely comes from a read error. The chain employs TRBV11-3 and TRBJ2-2; D is undetermined. The CDR3 totals 15 residues. Per the germline V gene, CDR1 is SGHNT and CDR2 is YENEEA. For the CDR3, the DNA is TGTGCCAGCAGCGTAGACAACCCGAACACCGGGGAGCTGTTTCTT. Its translation: CASSVDNPNTGELFL.

This clonotype was counted ten times or more. The J gene is TRBJ2-3, the V gene TRBV2; TRBD2 matches 8 bases. CDR1 and CDR2 from the germline V gene are SNHLY and FYNNEI. V trimming: 4 bases; J trimming: 2 bases; junction bases outside the gene matches: 5. The CDR3 totals 15 residues. The chain's CDR3 is CASSVGAGVTDTQYF. For the CDR3, the DNA is TGTGCCAGCAGTGTCGGAGCGGGAGTCACAGATACGCAGTATTTT.

This clonotype was seen at least ten times. The chain links TRBV11-3 to TRBJ1-1; 8 nucleotides match TRBD1. The CDR3 contains 17 residues. The J segment lost 1 base and the V segment lost 2 bases, leaving 9 bases of the junction unmatched. CDR1 is SGHNT, CDR2 YENEEA, per germline. As DNA, the CDR3 is TGTGCCAGCAGCTTACAGGGGGCTTGGGTGCGGAACACTGAAGCTTTCTTT. Translation: CASSLQGAWVRNTEAFF.

This clonotype has a count of ten or more. The rearrangement joins TRBV2 to TRBJ2-1; 9 nucleotides line up with TRBD1. Trimming took 6 bases from V and 1 from J; bases not matched to a gene: 1. CDR1 and CDR2 (germline): SNHLY, FYNNEI. The CDR3 is 14 residues long. The CDR3 sequence: CASRTGGSYNEQFF. CDR3 nucleotide sequence: TGTGCCAGCAGGACAGGGGGGTCCTACAATGAGCAGTTCTTC. The full variable domain, completed using reference TRBV2 and TRBJ2-1, is EPEVTQTPSHQVTQMGQEVILRCVPISNHLYFYWYRQILGQKVEFLVSFYNNEISEKSEIFDDQFSVERPDGSNFTLKIRSTKLEDSAMYFCASRTGGSYNEQFFGPGTRLTVL.

Written as DNA, the CDR3 is TGTGCCACCCTTCTTCCCTCGAGATCTGGGGCCAACGTCCTGACTTTC. This codes for CATLLPSRSGANVLTF. The chain recombines TRBV28 with TRBJ2-6; D gene ambiguous. The CDR3 is made up of 16 amino acids. CDR1 and CDR2 (germline): MDHEN, SYDVKM. Deletions cut 10 bases from V and 1 base from J, with 17 bases between. Drawing the rest from reference TRBV28 and TRBJ2-6, the complete variable domain is DVKVTQSSRYLVKRTGEKVFLECVQDMDHENMFWYRQDPGLGLRLIYFSYDVKMKEKGDIPEGYSVSREKKERFSLILESASTNQTSMYLCATLLPSRSGANVLTFGAGSRLTVL.

This clonotype was seen a handful of times. The CDR3 DNA reads as TGCAGTGCTAGCGGACCGGCCACTTACGAGCAGTACTTC. As protein: CSASGPATYEQYF. This rearrangement joins TRBV20-1 to TRBJ2-7; no definite D call. Germline lookup yields CDR1 DFQATT and CDR2 SNEGSKA (reference sequence). The CDR3 is made up of 13 amino acids. With 3 bases removed from V and 4 bases from J, the gap between germline ends came to 13 bases.

In this sample, this clonotype turned up many times. The J gene is TRBJ2-5, the V gene TRBV7-9; TRBD2 aligns across 8 bases. With V trimmed by 4 bases and J by 4 bases, 11 bases remained unmatched. From germline, CDR1 is SEHNR and CDR2 FQNEAQ (reference sequence). The CDR3 contains 16 residues. CDR3 in amino acids: CASSSTGLAVRETQYF. CDR3 nucleotide sequence: TGTGCCAGCAGCTCTACCGGACTAGCCGTACGAGAGACCCAGTACTTC.

This clonotype showed up many times. This chain links TRBV10-3 with TRBJ1-1; TRBD1 is a possible D gene (5 bases). V was cut by 8 bases and J by 1 base, with 17 bases left in between. The CDR3 covers 15 residues. Germline V gene lookup returns CDR1 ENHRY and CDR2 SYGVKD. CDR3 in DNA: TGTGCCATCGGGGGAGGGGAACGGACGAACACTGAAGCTTTCTTT. Translation gives CAIGGGERTNTEAFF.

This clonotype was seen ten or more times. The chain employs TRBV29-1 and TRBJ2-7; D is possibly TRBD1 (6 bases). The CDR3 is made up of 15 amino acids. Trimming shortened V by 5 bases and J by 2 bases, and 19 bases separated the two germline ends. In germline, CDR1 is SQVTM, CDR2 ANQGSEA. CDR3 in amino acids: CSVKAQGTIAYEQYF. The CDR3 nucleotides are TGCAGCGTTAAAGCGCAGGGGACAATTGCCTACGAGCAGTACTTC.

This clonotype was observed many times. The chain employs TRBV28 and TRBJ2-2, with no clear D. The CDR3 runs 16 residues. The V and J ends lost 5 bases and 3 bases respectively, with 16 bases between them. Germline loops: CDR1 MDHEN, CDR2 SYDVKM. The CDR3 protein is CASSPSRATDTGELFF. DNA for the CDR3: TGTGCCAGCAGTCCCTCCCGGGCCACGGACACCGGGGAGCTGTTTTTT.

This clonotype was seen many times. The rearrangement links TRBV12-3 or TRBV12-4 to TRBJ2-5; the D gene is possibly TRBD2 (6 bases). There are 16 residues in the CDR3. V lost 3 bases and J 4 bases, leaving 18 bases between the germline ends. This chain's CDR3 is CASSLSGLTDGETQYF. The CDR3 bases are TGTGCCAGCAGTTTGAGCGGGCTAACGGACGGAGAGACCCAGTACTTC.

This clonotype was seen many times. The V gene is TRBV28, the J gene TRBJ2-1; either TRBD1 or TRBD2 may fit D (5 bases each). V was shortened by 3 bases and J by 4 bases, with 19 bases between the two germline ends. Per the germline V gene, CDR1 is MDHEN and CDR2 is SYDVKM. This CDR3 has 17 residues. The CDR3 region is CASSFQTSRDAYNEQFF. The CDR3 DNA reads as TGTGCCAGCAGTTTTCAAACTTCGAGGGACGCTTACAATGAGCAGTTCTTC.

This clonotype was found a few times. The J gene is TRBJ1-5, the V gene TRBV20-1; TRBD1 is a possible D gene (5 bases). The CDR3 has 16 amino acids. The germline CDR1 and CDR2 sequences are DFQATT and SNEGSKA (reference sequence). The V and J ends lost 5 bases and 0 bases respectively, with 17 bases between them. The CDR3 spells CSASSRGGDSNQPQHF. The CDR3 nucleotides are TGCAGTGCTTCTAGTAGGGGAGGGGATAGCAATCAGCCCCAGCATTTT.

This clonotype was observed at least ten times. This sequence joins TRBV5-1 and TRBJ1-2; the D gene is possibly TRBD1 (5 bases). The CDR3 length is 15 residues. From germline, CDR1 is SGHRS and CDR2 YFSETQ. With 0 bases removed from V and 2 bases from J, the gap between germline ends came to 11 bases. CDR3 nucleotide sequence: TGCGCCAGCAGCTTGGCCGGGGGGACGAACTATGGCTACACCTTC. As protein: CASSLAGGTNYGYTF. Using reference TRBV5-1 and TRBJ1-2 for the parts outside the CDR3, the full variable domain is KAGVTQTPRYLIKTRGQQVTLSCSPISGHRSVSWYQQTPGQGLQFLFEYFSETQRNKGNFPGRFSGRQFSNSRSEMNVSTLELGDSALYLCASSLAGGTNYGYTFGSGTRLTVV.

This clonotype was seen many times. The chain combines TRBV12-3 or TRBV12-4 with TRBJ1-5, with a tentative D call TRBD1 (6 bases). CDR3 length: 12 amino acids. With 1 base removed from V and 9 bases from J, the gap between germline ends came to 7 bases. CDR3 sequence: CASSLGGPPQHF. The DNA for the CDR3 is TGTGCCAGCAGTTTAGGGGGGCCGCCCCAGCATTTT.

This clonotype was seen ten or more times. J is TRBJ2-3 and V is TRBV30; the D gene is possibly TRBD1 (5 bases). Trimming left V 1 base short and J 6 bases short, with 14 bases between. CDR3 length: 14 amino acids. CDR1 and CDR2 (germline): GTSNPN, SVGIG (reference sequence). The CDR3, as DNA: TGTGCCTGGAGTGAGGCAGGGAATTGGGATACGCAGTATTTT. It is translated as CAWSEAGNWDTQYF.

There are many counts of this clonotype. This sequence joins TRBV2 and TRBJ2-5, with D tentatively TRBD2 (6 bases). CDR1 SNHLY and CDR2 FYNNEI come from the germline V gene. The CDR3 runs to 16 residues. The V end lost 4 bases, the J end lost 2 bases, and 17 bases lay between the germline ends. CDR3 bases: TGTGCCAGCAGTGGAGGGATAGCGGCCGGTCAAGAGACCCAGTACTTC. This gives the protein CASSGGIAAGQETQYF.

There are many counts of this clonotype. This chain joins TRBV7-8 and TRBJ2-7; D uncertain. Trimming stripped 3 bases from V and 0 bases from J, with 12 bases between. This CDR3 is 15 amino acids long. Germline CDR1 is SGHVS and CDR2 is FQNEAQ. Here the CDR3 DNA reads TGTGCCAGCAGCTTTGGGATCCCGAGCTCCTACGAGCAGTACTTC. Translating it yields CASSFGIPSSYEQYF.

In its sample, this clonotype was seen many times. This chain joins TRBV30 and TRBJ2-3; D not resolved. CDR1 is GTSNPN and CDR2 is SVGIG in the germline V gene (reference sequence). Trimming pared 3 bases from V and 2 bases from J, leaving 9 bases between. The CDR3 length is 13 residues. The CDR3 coding sequence is TGTGCCTGGAGCCTGGCACTCACAGATACGCAGTATTTT. Translated, it gives CAWSLALTDTQYF.

The table lists this clonotype with many counts. This chain links TRBV7-9 with TRBJ2-7; 9 positions match TRBD1. Germline V gene lookup returns CDR1 SEHNR and CDR2 FQNEAQ (reference sequence). V was clipped by 5 bases and J by 2 bases; unmatched bases: 7. The CDR3 extends over 15 amino acids. The CDR3 nucleotides read TGTGCCAGCAGCCCACAGGGGGCCGACGCCTACGAGCAGTACTTC. This sequence encodes CASSPQGADAYEQYF.